Described below is a single T cell receptor beta chain sequence and its context. What it binds is not known. This specimen comes from a study of blood T cells in healthy people across ages. The second PCR ran 7 to 11 cycles with a sample-barcoded 5' primer and J-beta primers. TCRdb fed the 5' RACE reads into MiXCR, producing one record per CDR3 protein. The sample lists over a million distinct CDR3 sequences; approximately 40% were seen once. Study-level points and caveats: PBMCs went unsorted, and a conclusive naive versus antigen-experienced comparison was therefore prevented. Significant beta diversity loss was already apparent by age around 40, declining roughly linearly.

This CDR3 has 15 amino acids. Germline V lookup: CDR1 SGHRS, CDR2 YFSETQ. Trimming cost V 0 bases and J 4 bases, with 13 bases left between them. J is TRBJ1-2 and V is TRBV5-1; D might be TRBD1 (5 bases). Sequences were obtained from blood. This receptor was obtained from a young woman in good health. CDR3 sequence reads: CASSLVRGLRYGYTF. The DNA for the CDR3 is TGCGCCAGCAGCTTGGTTCGGGGGTTACGCTATGGCTACACCTTC.